The clone carrying this T cell receptor beta chain was observed many times. The antigen remains unidentified. TCRdb recomputed calls from the RT-PCR reads with MiXCR, one row per CDR3 protein. The data hold about 240,000 distinct CDR3 sequences, with more than 10% observed a single time. This record comes from a study of response to subunit inactivated influenza vaccine. V was clipped by 3 bases and J by 1 base, with 20 bases between them. Germline V gene sequence: CDR1 SGHAT, CDR2 FQNNGV. The CDR3 length is 18 residues. Regarding the study as a whole: T cells newly recruited by each seasonal influenza vaccination are few, the authors suggested.

The sequence came from a man between 45 and 60 years old who received an inactivated influenza vaccine. The chain recombines TRBV11-2 with TRBJ2-3, with a weak D call TRBD2 (5 bases). The input for sequencing was non-naive T cells sorted from PBMCs, taken 14 to 15 days before vaccination. DNA for the CDR3: TGTGCCAGCAGCTTTTCCTTGCGCCTACCCGGGGGCACAGATACGCAGTATTTT. Encoded protein: CASSFSLRLPGGTDTQYF.